Below are 22 T cell receptor beta chains sequenced from a single sample in a study of cytomegalovirus exposure and HLA in healthy donors. Here immunoSEQ multiplex PCR was the method, and the copy in TCRdb shows in-frame clones only, minus some. Here the sample spans 100,000 to 150,000 clones, about nine tenths being singletons. The source material was PBMCs. Receptors originate from a man aged 25-40 years in good health and CMV-seronegative.

The chain recombines TRBV5-3 with TRBJ1-4; 8 nucleotides agree with TRBD1. TRBV5-3 has ORF status, its function being uncertain. Losses at the gene ends were 5 bases for V and 5 bases for J; bases not matched to a gene: 29. This CDR3 is 22 amino acids long. CDR3 sequence: CARSATGSPLGTGRPHNEKLFF. DNA for the CDR3: TGTGCCAGAAGTGCGACGGGGAGTCCTTTGGGGACAGGACGCCCCCACAATGAAAAACTGTTTTTT.

This clone was observed once. This chain links TRBV7-9 with TRBJ1-2; 8 bases agree with TRBD1. Per germline, CDR1 SEHNR and CDR2 FQNEAQ (reference sequence). Unmatched junction bases numbered 11, after V lost 5 bases and J lost 9 bases. This CDR3 has 14 residues. The CDR3 DNA reads TGTGCCAGCAGCCCCGCCGGACAGGGTATGAGCTACACCTTC. Amino acid sequence: CASSPAGQGMSYTF.

The CDR3 nucleotides read TGTGCCACCAGCCCGGACAGACTACTGACTAATGAAAAACTGTTTTTT. This codes for CATSPDRLLTNEKLFF. This chain uses TRBV15 with TRBJ1-4; tentative D call: TRBD1 (6 bases). This CDR3 is 16 amino acids long. With 5 bases removed from V and 2 bases from J, the gap between germline ends came to 15 bases. The germline CDR1 and CDR2 sequences are LNHNV and YYDKDF (reference sequence).

The chain employs TRBV18 and TRBJ2-5; weak D call: TRBD2 (5 bases). V was trimmed by 3 bases and J by 4 bases, leaving 9 bases between them. The length of the CDR3 is 13 residues. Germline CDR1 is KGHSH and CDR2 is LQKENI. The CDR3 loop is CASSPSGGETQYF. The CDR3 nucleotides read TGTGCCAGCTCACCTTCAGGAGGAGAGACCCAGTACTTC.

At least ten counts were recorded for this clone. The chain has TRBV11-3 and TRBJ1-6; D might be TRBD1 (5 bases). Trimming stripped 5 bases from V and 9 bases from J, with 11 bases between. Germline V gives CDR1 SGHNT, CDR2 YENEEA. The CDR3 length is 13 residues. CDR3 DNA sequence: TGTGCCAGCAGCCCTGACGGGGGTTCACCCCTCCACTTT. This translates into CASSPDGGSPLHF.

V is TRBV19 and J is TRBJ1-1, with D tentatively TRBD1 (6 bases). The CDR3 extends over 13 amino acids. Germline V gene data show CDR1 as LNHDA and CDR2 as SQIVND (reference sequence). The germline V and J ends were trimmed by 11 bases and 0 bases, with 13 bases remaining between them. Here the CDR3 reads CAARQDLNTEAFF. The CDR3 DNA follows: TGTGCCGCTCGACAGGATTTGAACACTGAAGCTTTCTTT.

The V gene is TRBV4-3, the J gene TRBJ1-2; D call uncertain. Germline V CDR1 and CDR2: LGHNA, YSLEER. CDR3 size: 14 residues. Trimming left V 1 base short and J 4 bases short, with 10 bases between. For the CDR3, the DNA is TGCGCCAGCAGCCAAGGAAACAGCCTCTATGGCTACACCTTC. Protein product: CASSQGNSLYGYTF.

The V gene is TRBV19, the J gene TRBJ1-1; no firm D call. This CDR3 spans 15 amino acids. The germline V gene has CDR1 LNHDA and CDR2 SQIVND (reference sequence). Trimming took off 5 bases at V and 1 base at J, with 14 bases between the two ends. CDR3 amino acids: CASSRPDFQNTEAFF. CDR3 in DNA: TGTGCCAGTAGTCGTCCGGACTTCCAGAACACTGAAGCTTTCTTT.

As DNA, the CDR3 is TGTGCCACCAGCGGAGGCGGGGGATCCACAGATACGCAGTATTTT. The encoded protein is CATSGGGGSTDTQYF. The V call is TRBV15, the J call TRBJ2-3; 7 positions match TRBD2. The CDR3 loop spans 15 amino acids. From germline, CDR1 is LNHNV and CDR2 YYDKDF (reference sequence). V lost 5 bases to trimming and J lost 2 bases; unmatched junction nucleotides: 7.

The rearrangement joins TRBV29-1 to TRBJ2-1; the D gene is possibly TRBD2 (5 bases). V was clipped by 6 bases and J by 6 bases, with 9 bases between them. Germline-derived CDR1 and CDR2 are SQVTM and ANQGSEA. The length of the CDR3 is 11 residues. In DNA form, the CDR3 reads TGCAGCGTGGAGGAGCGCAATGAGCAGTTCTTC. It yields the protein CSVEERNEQFF.

The chain links TRBV19 to TRBJ1-2; 7 bases match TRBD1. Trimming took 9 bases from V and 4 from J; bases not matched to a gene: 8. The CDR3 is made up of 13 amino acids. Germline-derived CDR1 and CDR2 are LNHDA and SQIVND (reference sequence). The CDR3 DNA follows: TGTGCCAGCAGACCGGGACAGAGCTATGGCTACACCTTC. It translates to CASRPGQSYGYTF.

V and J are TRBV25-1 and TRBJ1-3; D is perhaps TRBD1 (5 bases). The V end lost 5 bases, the J end lost 0 bases, and 20 bases lay between the germline ends. There are 18 residues in the CDR3. Germline V gene data show CDR1 as MGHDK and CDR2 as SYGVNS. The CDR3 loop reads CASSKPDIADLSGNTIYF. The DNA for the CDR3 is TGTGCCAGCAGTAAACCGGACATTGCTGATCTCTCTGGAAACACCATATATTTT.

This clone was found once. The V call is TRBV5-1, the J call TRBJ2-7; the match to TRBD2 covers 10 bases. Germline V gene lookup returns CDR1 SGHRS and CDR2 YFSETQ. The V and J ends lost 4 bases and 3 bases, in that order; junction bases with no gene match: 7. This CDR3 has 15 amino acids. The CDR3 bases are TGCGCCAGCAGCAAAAGCGGGAGGGCTGACTACGAGCAGTACTTC. It encodes CASSKSGRADYEQYF.

V is TRBV29-1 and J is TRBJ2-2; 8 bases are shared with TRBD1. In germline, CDR1 is SQVTM, CDR2 ANQGSEA. This CDR3 is 14 amino acids long. The V gene end was trimmed by 3 bases and the J gene end by 1 base; junction bases not matched to a gene: 1. The CDR3 DNA reads as TGCAGCGTTGAGACAGGGGAGAACACCGGGGAGCTGTTTTTT. Translating gives CSVETGENTGELFF.

V and J are TRBV29-1 and TRBJ2-7, with D tentatively TRBD2 (5 bases). V was cut by 0 bases and J by 1 base, with 10 bases left in between. The germline V gene has CDR1 SQVTM and CDR2 ANQGSEA. The CDR3 has 14 residues. The CDR3 loop is CSVEDPSGSYEQYF. The CDR3 DNA sequence: TGCAGCGTTGAAGATCCCTCGGGGTCCTACGAGCAGTACTTC.

This clone appeared a few times. The chain links TRBV5-4 to TRBJ2-4, with 8 bases fitting TRBD1. Germline V gene sequence: CDR1 SGHNT, CDR2 YYREEE (reference sequence). The V gene end was trimmed by 3 bases and the J gene end by 2 bases; junction bases not matched to a gene: 7. This CDR3 region has 16 residues. CDR3 residues: CASSSQGAQSKNIQYF. DNA for the CDR3: TGTGCCAGCAGCTCCCAGGGGGCGCAATCCAAAAACATTCAGTACTTC. The whole variable domain, filled in from reference TRBV5-4 and TRBJ2-4, reads ETGVTQSPTHLIKTRGQQVTLRCSSQSGHNTVSWYQQALGQGPQFIFQYYREEENGRGNFPPRFSGLQFPNYSSELNVNALELDDSALYLCASSSQGAQSKNIQYFGAGTRLSVL.

The count of this clone is one. The chain couples TRBV9 to TRBJ1-3, with TRBD1 as a possible D gene (5 bases). From germline, CDR1 is SGDLS and CDR2 YYNGEE. The germline V and J ends were trimmed by 4 bases and 0 bases, with 11 bases remaining between them. CDR3 length: 15 residues. CDR3 sequence reads: CASSSEGTSGNTIYF. The CDR3 DNA is TGTGCCAGCAGCTCGGAGGGGACCTCTGGAAACACCATATATTTT.

This chain connects TRBV5-6 to TRBJ2-7, with D maybe TRBD2 (5 bases). CDR3 length: 14 amino acids. Trimming cost V 3 bases and J 6 bases, with 16 bases left between them. CDR1 and CDR2 (germline): SGHDT, YYEEEE. Written as DNA, the CDR3 is TGTGCCAGCAGCTCGTGGAGTCCGGGGATCGAGCAGTACTTC. Protein sequence: CASSSWSPGIEQYF. The whole variable domain, filled in from reference TRBV5-6 and TRBJ2-7, reads DAGVTQSPTHLIKTRGQQVTLRCSPKSGHDTVSWYQQALGQGPQFIFQYYEEEERQRGNFPDRFSGHQFPNYSSELNVNALLLGDSALYLCASSSWSPGIEQYFGPGTRLTVT.

The V and J genes are TRBV4-2 and TRBJ2-2; possible D gene TRBD2, 6 bases. The germline V gene encodes CDR1 LGHNA and CDR2 YNFKEQ. There are 17 residues in the CDR3. V lost 5 bases and J lost 2, with 18 bases in between. The DNA for the CDR3 is TGTGCCAGCAGCAGCCGGGACTCCACACCCAACACCGGGGAGCTGTTTTTT. It specifies CASSSRDSTPNTGELFF.

V gene TRBV15 combines with J gene TRBJ1-1; D is perhaps TRBD1 (6 bases). Trimming stripped 0 bases from V and 4 bases from J, with 18 bases between. Per the germline V gene, CDR1 is LNHNV and CDR2 is YYDKDF (reference sequence). This CDR3 has 17 amino acids. The CDR3 nucleotides read TGTGCCACCAGCAGAGATCAGGGCAGGGGAATTCGCACTGAAGCTTTCTTT. Translated, it gives CATSRDQGRGIRTEAFF.

The V and J genes are TRBV5-1 and TRBJ1-5; possibly TRBD1 for D (6 bases). Germline V gene data show CDR1 as SGHRS and CDR2 as YFSETQ. CDR3 length equals 15 residues. V was clipped by 2 bases and J by 4 bases, with 13 bases between them. CDR3 sequence: CASSLQGIRNQPQHF. The CDR3 bases are TGCGCCAGCAGCTTACAGGGAATCAGGAATCAGCCCCAGCATTTT.

The V call is TRBV28, the J call TRBJ2-7; 7 nucleotides align to TRBD1. CDR3 length: 13 amino acids. V lost 5 bases to trimming and J lost 4 bases; unmatched junction nucleotides: 5. The germline V gene encodes CDR1 MDHEN and CDR2 SYDVKM. The CDR3 loop reads CASSPGTEYEQYF. CDR3 nucleotide sequence: TGTGCCAGCAGTCCCGGGACAGAATACGAGCAGTACTTC.